The clone carrying this TCR beta chain appeared a single time. The sample comes from a study of cytomegalovirus exposure and HLA in healthy donors. Whereas donors were nominally healthy upon sampling, unrecorded immune exposures were probable. CDR1 and CDR2 (germline): LGHNA, YSLEER. Trimming took off 0 bases at V and 6 bases at J, with 12 bases between the two ends. The CDR3 contains 15 residues. PCR primers comprised 60 Vbeta and 13 Jbeta primers. Here immunoSEQ multiplex PCR was the method, and the copy in TCRdb shows in-frame clones only, minus some. The sample yields roughly 160,000 clones, approximately 80% seen once.

What was sequenced was PBMCs. The rearrangement uses TRBV4-3 and TRBJ2-1; D not certain. The sequence came from a woman aged 45-60 years in good health and CMV-seronegative. This chain's CDR3 is CASSQDLVLFNEQFF. CDR3 coding DNA: TGCGCCAGCAGCCAAGACCTAGTACTCTTCAATGAGCAGTTCTTC.